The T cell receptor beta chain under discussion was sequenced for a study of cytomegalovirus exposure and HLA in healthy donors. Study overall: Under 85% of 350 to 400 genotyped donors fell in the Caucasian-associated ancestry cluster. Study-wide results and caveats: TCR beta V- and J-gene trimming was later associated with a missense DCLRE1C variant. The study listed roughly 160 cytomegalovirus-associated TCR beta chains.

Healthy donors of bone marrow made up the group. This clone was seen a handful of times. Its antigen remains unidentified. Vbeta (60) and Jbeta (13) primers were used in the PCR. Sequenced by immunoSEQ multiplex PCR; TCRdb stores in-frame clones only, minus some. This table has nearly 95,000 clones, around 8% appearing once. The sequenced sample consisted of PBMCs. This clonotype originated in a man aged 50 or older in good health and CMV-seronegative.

CDR3 sequence: CASTPTGSYEQYF. The CDR3 DNA reads as TGCGCCAGCACCCCGACAGGGTCCTACGAGCAGTACTTC. The chain uses TRBV5-1 and TRBJ2-7, with TRBD1 matching over 7 bases. The trim removed 6 bases at V and 1 base at J, leaving 4 bases unmatched. Per germline, CDR1 SGHRS and CDR2 YFSETQ. This CDR3 comprises 13 residues.